These T cell receptor beta chains were read from a single sample in a study of CXCR3-negative and CXCR3-positive naive CD8 T cells. TCRdb re-called the 5' RACE reads, yielding one record per CDR3 amino acid sequence without DNA. The sample totals 45,000 to 60,000 distinct CDR3 sequences. Sequencing was carried out using memory CD8+ T cells from blood. The receptors were gathered from a human donor in good health. Some clones in this sample may be carry-over from other donors' samples. CDR3s include the opening cysteine and the closing phenylalanine or tryptophan. Fields, in order: V gene, J gene, CDR3 protein.

V: TRBV7-9
J: TRBJ2-5
CDR3: CASSSRDRRIQETQYF

V: TRBV7-9
J: TRBJ2-7
CDR3: CASSPSGWEQYF

V: TRBV24-1
J: TRBJ2-5
CDR3: CATTRQETQYF

V: TRBV21-1
J: TRBJ1-1
CDR3: CASSQPAGGHTLMNTEAFF

V: TRBV4-1
J: TRBJ1-1
CDR3: CASSQEGRGDTEAFF

V: TRBV12-3/TRBV12-4
J: TRBJ2-5
CDR3: CASSSWGSQETQYF

V: TRBV29-1
J: TRBJ1-1
CDR3: CSVYLGDPEAFF

V: TRBV20-1
J: TRBJ2-7
CDR3: CSAWQSGYEQYF

V: TRBV5-1
J: TRBJ2-1
CDR3: CASSRGLAGAAGNEQFF

V: TRBV20-1
J: TRBJ2-1
CDR3: CSAPTTGYNEQFF

V: TRBV5-1
J: TRBJ2-3
CDR3: CASTSPVGDGITDTQYF

V: TRBV6-5
J: TRBJ2-5
CDR3: CASSFRLGQGQETQYF

V: TRBV15
J: TRBJ2-2
CDR3: CATSGRENTGELFF

V: TRBV28
J: TRBJ1-1
CDR3: CASRENRVGTEAFF

V: TRBV20-1
J: TRBJ2-2
CDR3: CSAAIGDTGELFF

V: TRBV7-9
J: TRBJ2-5
CDR3: CASSVTSGGITYETQYF